This T cell receptor beta chain was captured in a study of blood T cell repertoires in COVID-19. Turning to the study itself: In each case, the material was cDNA or gDNA derived from T cells, B-cell-depleted T cells, or PBMCs.

Notes on this clone: Other DNA variants within this sample encode the same CDR3.

Method: immunoSEQ multiplex PCR; TCRdb's copy keeps in-frame clones and lacks some. The profile shows 150,000 or so clones, 70% to 85% of them singletons. Patients of the Seattle cohort, enrolled during active infection, were followed longitudinally. The TCR was taken from a man aged 55-75 years with COVID-19, enrolled during active disease. The sample taken for sequencing was peripheral blood.

CDR3 loop: CASSVAGQGNTEAFF. CDR3 sequence (DNA): TGTGCCAGCAGCGTAGCTGGACAGGGAAACACTGAAGCTTTCTTT. The rearrangement uses TRBV9 and TRBJ1-1, with TRBD1 identical over 8 bases. Unmatched junction bases numbered 3, after V lost 0 bases and J lost 2 bases. The CDR3 covers 15 residues. Germline CDR1 SGDLS, CDR2 YYNGEE. Filled out from reference TRBV9 and TRBJ1-1, the complete variable domain reads DSGVTQTPKHLITATGQRVTLRCSPRSGDLSVYWYQQSLDQGLQFLIQYYNGEERAKGNILERFSAQQFPDLHSELNLSSLELGDSALYFCASSVAGQGNTEAFFGQGTRLTVV.